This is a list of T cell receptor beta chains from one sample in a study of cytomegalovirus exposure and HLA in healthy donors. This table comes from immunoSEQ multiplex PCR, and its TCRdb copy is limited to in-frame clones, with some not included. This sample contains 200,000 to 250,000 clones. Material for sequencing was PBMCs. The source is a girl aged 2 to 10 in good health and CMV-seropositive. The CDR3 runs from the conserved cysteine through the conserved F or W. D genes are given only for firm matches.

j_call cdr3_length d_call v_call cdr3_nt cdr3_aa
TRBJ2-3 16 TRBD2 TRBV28 TGTGCCAGCAGTTTATCATCTAGCGGGGCCCGAGATACGCAGTATTTT CASSLSSSGARDTQYF
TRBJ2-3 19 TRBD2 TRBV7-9 TGTGCCAGCAGCTTCCCAAGGGGGACTAGCAAACGAATCACAGATACGCAGTATTTT CASSFPRGTSKRITDTQYF
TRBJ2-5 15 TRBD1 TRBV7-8 TGTGCCAGCAGCCCGTACAGGGGCCCACAAGAGACCCAGTACTTC CASSPYRGPQETQYF
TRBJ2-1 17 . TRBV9 TGTGCCAGCAGCTCCTCTCGGTGGGAGAGCTCCTACAATGAGCAGTTCTTC CASSSSRWESSYNEQFF
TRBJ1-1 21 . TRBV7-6 TGTGCCAGCAGCTTAAACACGCAGGGCGAATCCGTCTGGGATGAAAACACTGAAGCTTTCTTT CASSLNTQGESVWDENTEAFF
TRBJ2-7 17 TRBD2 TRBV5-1 TGCGCCAGCAGCTTGTTGTCTAGCGGGAGCCGCTTGAACGAGCAGTACTTC CASSLLSSGSRLNEQYF
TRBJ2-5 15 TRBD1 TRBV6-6 TGTGCCAGCAGTTATTCCCCGGACAGGGAAGAGACCCAGTACTTC CASSYSPDREETQYF
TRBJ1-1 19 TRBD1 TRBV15 TGTGCCACCAGCAGAGGGCCGACGGGACAGGGGGCGGGTTTGGCTGAAGCTTTCTTT CATSRGPTGQGAGLAEAFF
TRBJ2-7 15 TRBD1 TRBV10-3 TGTGCCATCAGCGCTCCGACAGGGAATTCCTACGAGCAGTACTTC CAISAPTGNSYEQYF
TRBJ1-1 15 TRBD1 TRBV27 TGTGCCAGCAGTTGGGACAGTACTGGGTACACTGAAGCTTTCTTT CASSWDSTGYTEAFF
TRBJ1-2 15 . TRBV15 TGTGCCACCAGCAGTTATAGCTCTGATGGGTATGGCTACACCTTC CATSSYSSDGYGYTF
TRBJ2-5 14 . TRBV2 TGTGCCAGCAGGACAGAAAACCTTGAGGAGACCCAGTACTTC CASRTENLEETQYF
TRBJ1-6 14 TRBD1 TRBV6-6 TGTGCCAGCAGGCAAGGGGGCGCGGATTCACCCCTCCACTTT CASRQGGADSPLHF
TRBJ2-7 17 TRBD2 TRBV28 TGTGCCAGCAGTTTCTCCCTAGCGGGAGTCCCGTCCTACGAGCAGTACTTC CASSFSLAGVPSYEQYF
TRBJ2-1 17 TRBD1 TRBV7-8 TGTGCCAGCGAGGGGACAGGGAAATACCCAAACCATTTTGAGCAGTTCTTC CASEGTGKYPNHFEQFF
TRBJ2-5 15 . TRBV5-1 TGCGCCAGCAGCTTGGCAGGGGATTTCCAAGAGACCCAGTACTTC CASSLAGDFQETQYF
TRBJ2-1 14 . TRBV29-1 TGCAGCGGTAGCGGATCTGATGATTACAATGAGCAGTTCTTC CSGSGSDDYNEQFF
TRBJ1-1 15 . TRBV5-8 TGTGCCAGCAGTACACGCAGGCCACAGCGGGCTGAAGCTTTCTTT CASSTRRPQRAEAFF
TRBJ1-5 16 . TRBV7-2 TGTGCCAGCAGCTTACTGAGGGAAGGGAGCAATCAGCCCCAGCATTTT CASSLLREGSNQPQHF
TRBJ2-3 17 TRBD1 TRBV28 TGTGCCAGCAGTTCTATTCCCGGGACAGGGTTTAAAGATACGCAGTATTTT CASSSIPGTGFKDTQYF
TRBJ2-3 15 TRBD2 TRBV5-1 TGCGCCAGCAGCCGGACTAGCGGGAGGACAGATACGCAGTATTTT CASSRTSGRTDTQYF
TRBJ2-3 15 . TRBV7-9 TGTGCCAGCAGCTGGACAGTCCCTAGCACAGATACGCAGTATTTT CASSWTVPSTDTQYF
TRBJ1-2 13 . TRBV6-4 TGTGCCAGCAGTGCGGTGGAGGGATCTGGCTACACCTTC CASSAVEGSGYTF
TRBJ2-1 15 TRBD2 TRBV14 TGTGCCAGCAGCCAAGGGACTAGCGGGGACAATGAGCAGTTCTTC CASSQGTSGDNEQFF
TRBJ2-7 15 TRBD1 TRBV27 TGTGCCAGCAGTCAAGGGACAGGGCCGAGCTACGAGCAGTACTTC CASSQGTGPSYEQYF
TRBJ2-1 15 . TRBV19 TGTGCCAGTAGGGCGGGACAGCCGGTCCACAATGAGCAGTTCTTC CASRAGQPVHNEQFF
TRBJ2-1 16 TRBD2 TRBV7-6 TGTGCCAGCAGCTCCTTAGCGGGAGGGCCCCACAATGAGCAGTTCTTC CASSSLAGGPHNEQFF
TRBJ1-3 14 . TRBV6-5 TGTGCCAGCAGTTCTAGGACAGCAGGAAACACCATATATTTT CASSSRTAGNTIYF
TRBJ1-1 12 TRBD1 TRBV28 TGTGCCAGCAGTTCGGGACAGGTTGAAGCTTTCTTT CASSSGQVEAFF
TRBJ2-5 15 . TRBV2 . CASILAGGPSGTQYF
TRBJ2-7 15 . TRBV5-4 TGTGCCAGCAGCTTGGTTAGGGGCGGAAACTACGAGCAGTACTTC CASSLVRGGNYEQYF
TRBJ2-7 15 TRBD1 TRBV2 TGTGCCGGACTCTACAGGGACAGGAATCCCTACGAGCAGTACTTC CAGLYRDRNPYEQYF
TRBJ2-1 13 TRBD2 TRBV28 TGTGCCAGCACTCGGGAGGCCTACAATGAGCAGTTCTTC CASTREAYNEQFF
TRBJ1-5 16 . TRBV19 TGTGCCAGTAGTATTGAGGCGGGTCCTAGCAATCAGCCCCAGCATTTT CASSIEAGPSNQPQHF
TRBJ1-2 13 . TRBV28 TGTGCCAGCAGTTTGTCATCAGGCATGGGCTACACCTTC CASSLSSGMGYTF
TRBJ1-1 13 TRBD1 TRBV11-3 TGTGCCAGCAGCCCGACAGGGGACACTGAAGCTTTCTTT CASSPTGDTEAFF
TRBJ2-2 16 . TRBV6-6 TGTGCCAGCAGTTACCCGGAGGGACGGAACACCGGGGAGCTGTTTTTT CASSYPEGRNTGELFF
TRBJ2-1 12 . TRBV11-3 TGTGCCAGCAGCTTCAGAGGTTATGAGCAGTTCTTC CASSFRGYEQFF
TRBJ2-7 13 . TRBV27 TGTGCCAGCACCCTTCCCGGGTCCTACGAGCAGTACTTC CASTLPGSYEQYF
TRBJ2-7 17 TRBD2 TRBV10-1 TGCGCCAGCACCCTAGTCGTCTCGGGAGGGCCCAGCTACGAGCAGTACTTC CASTLVVSGGPSYEQYF
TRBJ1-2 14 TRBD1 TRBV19 TGTGCCAGTAGTTTCCCAGGGGGAACATCCGGCTACACCTTC CASSFPGGTSGYTF
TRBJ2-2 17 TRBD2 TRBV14 TGTGCCAGCAGCCAAGATCTTACTAGCGGATACACCGGGGAGCTGTTTTTT CASSQDLTSGYTGELFF
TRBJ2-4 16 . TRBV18 TGTGCCAGCTCACTCCCAGGGTCGTCTGGGATGGACATTCAGTACTTC CASSLPGSSGMDIQYF
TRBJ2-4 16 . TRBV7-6 TGTGCCAGCAGCCCCCGCGGCAGGGAAGGGGGAAACATTCAGTACTTC CASSPRGREGGNIQYF
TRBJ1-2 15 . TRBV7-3 TGTGCCAGCAGCTCGAGGCCCAGACCCAACTATGGCTACACCTTC CASSSRPRPNYGYTF
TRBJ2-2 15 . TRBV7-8 TGTGCCAGCAGCCATTTGGGCTCGAACACCGGGGAGCTGTTTTTT CASSHLGSNTGELFF